A selection of T cell receptor beta chains follows, all from one sample in a study of T cell responses to AZD1222 COVID-19 vaccine. Measured with immunoSEQ multiplex PCR; TCRdb has only the in-frame clones, and not every one. This sample has around 60,000 clones, with 81% found just once. Specimen: peripheral blood, collected 28 days after the second AZD1222 dose. Receptor source: an adult who received the AZD1222 COVID-19 vaccine. The CDR3 runs from the conserved cysteine through the conserved F or W. A D gene is named only where the DNA matches it firmly. Size values are once, few and many counts, or a class for expanded clones, and some rows have none.

TRBJ2-7,TRBV10-3,NA,TRBD1,TGTGCCATCGGAAGAGGGGGCAAGGGGGAGCAGTACTTC,CAIGRGGKGEQYF
TRBJ2-1,TRBV3-1/TRBV3-2,NA,NA,TGTGCCAGCAGCCAAGCCAATGAGCAGTTCTTC,CASSQANEQFF
TRBJ2-3,TRBV27,NA,NA,TGTGCCAGCAGTTTATCGATTAGCACAGATACGCAGTATTTT,CASSLSISTDTQYF
TRBJ2-1,TRBV9,NA,NA,TGTGCCAGCAGCGTAGCGGACCCCGGGGGCTACAATGAGCAGTTCTTC,CASSVADPGGYNEQFF
TRBJ2-3,TRBV25-1,NA,TRBD1,TGTGCCAGCAGTGAGGGGGGACAGGGTGGCACAGATACGCAGTATTTT,CASSEGGQGGTDTQYF
TRBJ2-3,TRBV7-2,NA,NA,TGTGCCAGCAGCTTAGGGGTGGCGCAGTATTTT,CASSLGVAQYF
TRBJ2-1,TRBV3-1/TRBV3-2,once,NA,TGTGCCAGCAGCCAAGATTTGGCGACTACTTACAATGAGCAGTTCTTC,CASSQDLATTYNEQFF
TRBJ2-3,TRBV10-3,NA,NA,TGTGCCATCAGTAACCAAGGTGTTTGGGCCGCAAATACGCAGTATTTT,CAISNQGVWAANTQYF
TRBJ1-3,TRBV7-2,NA,TRBD1,TGTGCCAGCAGCTCATGGGACAGGGATGGAAACACCATATATTTT,CASSSWDRDGNTIYF
TRBJ1-1,TRBV11-2,NA,NA,TGTGCCAGCAGCTTAGAGGGTAACACTGAAGCTTTCTTT,CASSLEGNTEAFF
TRBJ1-2,TRBV15,NA,NA,TGTGCCACCAGCAGAGGGGGCAGACTACCCTATGGCTACACCTTC,CATSRGGRLPYGYTF
TRBJ2-1,TRBV7-3,NA,TRBD2,TGTGCCAGCAGCTCGAATATAGCGGGAACCAGAAACAATGAGCAGTTCTTC,CASSSNIAGTRNNEQFF
TRBJ1-1,TRBV3-1/TRBV3-2,NA,NA,TGTGCCAGCAGCCAAGACAGGGCGAGGCGGGGCACTGAAGCTTTCTTT,CASSQDRARRGTEAFF
TRBJ1-3,TRBV19,NA,NA,TGTGCCAGTACCCAGAGCTCTGGAAACACCATATATTTT,CASTQSSGNTIYF
TRBJ2-7,TRBV30,NA,NA,TGTGCCTGGAGTGTTGCTACCGAGCAGTACTTC,CAWSVATEQYF
TRBJ2-1,TRBV7-9,NA,TRBD2,TGTGCCAGCAGCTCCTCCCTAGCGGGAGGGCCCAGTGAGCAGTTCTTC,CASSSSLAGGPSEQFF
TRBJ2-1,TRBV7-2,once,NA,TGTGCCAGCAGCTTAGGGAATGAGCAGTTCTTC,CASSLGNEQFF
TRBJ1-1,TRBV6-6,NA,NA,TGTGCCAGCAGCCCCCTGGGGGGGCACGAAGCTTTCTTT,CASSPLGGHEAFF
TRBJ1-2,TRBV15,NA,NA,TGTGCCACCAGCAGGCCTGGGGCAGGGCAAGGCGGCTACACCTTC,CATSRPGAGQGGYTF
TRBJ2-2,TRBV5-1,NA,TRBD2,TGCGCCAGCAGCTCCAATTTAGCGGGAGGGACCGGGGAGCTGTTTTTT,CASSSNLAGGTGELFF
TRBJ2-7,TRBV6-5,NA,TRBD1,TGTGCCAGCAGTTACCTTCAGGGGGCTCAGCAGTACTTC,CASSYLQGAQQYF
TRBJ2-1,TRBV7-2,NA,TRBD2,TGTGCCAGCAGCTTAAGTCTGGTGTTAGCGGGGAATGAGCAGTTCTTC,CASSLSLVLAGNEQFF
TRBJ2-7,TRBV6-5,NA,NA,TGTGCCAGCAGCCACCCCTGGAACGGGCCCTACGAGCAGTACTTC,CASSHPWNGPYEQYF
TRBJ1-1,TRBV12-3/TRBV12-4,once,NA,TGTGCCAGCAGTTTAAGGGCCCGCGGGGAAGCTTTCTTT,CASSLRARGEAFF
TRBJ1-1,TRBV18,NA,TRBD1,TGTGCCAGCTCACTGGACAGGGGTAACACTGAAGCTTTCTTT,CASSLDRGNTEAFF
TRBJ1-1,TRBV30,NA,TRBD1,TGTGCCTGGACCCGACAGGGGAACACTGAAGCTTTCTTT,CAWTRQGNTEAFF
TRBJ2-7,TRBV30,once,TRBD1,TGTGCCTGGAGTCCTCGGACAGGAATCACCTACGAGCAGTACTTC,CAWSPRTGITYEQYF
TRBJ2-5,TRBV30,NA,NA,TGTGCCTGGAATCAAGCGGACCAAGAGACCCAGTACTTC,CAWNQADQETQYF
TRBJ2-5,TRBV10-3,NA,NA,TGTGCCATCAGTGAGCTACGAACAGGGTACCAAGAGACCCAGTACTTC,CAISELRTGYQETQYF
TRBJ2-5,TRBV6-5,NA,NA,TGTGCCAGCAGGAAAAGACGCGATGTGGAGACCCAGTACTTC,CASRKRRDVETQYF
TRBJ2-7,TRBV30,NA,NA,TGTGCCTGGAGTGAGTCGGCCTACGAGCAGTACTTC,CAWSESAYEQYF
TRBJ2-3,TRBV6-5,NA,NA,TGTGCCAGCAGGGTTACAGGGGACTCAGATACGCAGTATTTT,CASRVTGDSDTQYF
TRBJ2-1,TRBV24-1,once,TRBD1,TGTGCCACCAGTGATTTATTAGAGACAGGGGGCAGGAATGAGCAGTTCTTC,CATSDLLETGGRNEQFF
TRBJ1-4,TRBV28,few,NA,TGTGCCAGCCCCCGGAGGGTGGTTGAAAAACTGTTTTTT,CASPRRVVEKLFF
TRBJ1-3,TRBV19,NA,NA,TGTGCCAGTAAACTCTGGCTAGACGGAAACACCATATATTTT,CASKLWLDGNTIYF
TRBJ2-1,TRBV6-6,NA,NA,TGTGCCAGCGGGACGCGAAACAATGAGCAGTTCTTC,CASGTRNNEQFF
TRBJ2-3,TRBV15,NA,NA,TGTGCCACCAGCAGAGATCTACGGGGGAGGTCAGATACGCAGTATTTT,CATSRDLRGRSDTQYF
TRBJ2-5,TRBV7-2,NA,NA,TGTGCCAGCAGCTTAGTTCCGATCACCGAGACCCAGTACTTC,CASSLVPITETQYF
TRBJ2-1,TRBV5-1,NA,NA,TGCGCCAGCAGCCCCAGCGGAAGCTCCTACAATGAGCAGTTCTTC,CASSPSGSSYNEQFF
TRBJ2-5,TRBV24-1,NA,NA,TGTGCCACCACCCCGGGCCAGGGATCCCAAGAGACCCAGTACTTC,CATTPGQGSQETQYF
TRBJ2-7,TRBV18,few,TRBD1,TGTGCCAGCTCATCAATCTACGACAGGGAGAGGTCCTACGAGCAGTACTTC,CASSSIYDRERSYEQYF
TRBJ1-4,TRBV21-1,NA,NA,TGTGCCAGCAGCAAAGAGGTATCCCGAGGAACTAATGAAAAACTGTTTTTT,CASSKEVSRGTNEKLFF
TRBJ2-7,TRBV6-5,NA,TRBD1,TGTGCCAGCAGTTCTGCGGACAGGGCCCCCTACGAGCAGTACTTC,CASSSADRAPYEQYF
TRBJ2-1,TRBV20-1,NA,TRBD1,TGCAGTGCTAGTGGACAGGATTCCTACAATGAGCAGTTCTTC,CSASGQDSYNEQFF
TRBJ2-3,TRBV4-1,few,TRBD2,TGCGCCAGCAGCCACGGATATTTGACTAGCGGGAGGAAGAGCGGGGCAGATACGCAGTATTTT,CASSHGYLTSGRKSGADTQYF
TRBJ2-7,TRBV30,NA,TRBD2,TGTGCCTGGACCCTGGGGGGGGGTCTCTACGAGCAGTACTTC,CAWTLGGGLYEQYF
TRBJ1-4,TRBV6-5,NA,TRBD1,TGTGCCAGCAGTTACACAGGGGAAGGTGAAAAACTGTTTTTT,CASSYTGEGEKLFF
TRBJ1-5,TRBV30,NA,NA,TGTGCCTGGAGTGTGAGGAGGCAGGGGCGATCAGCCCAGCATTTT,CAWSVRRQGRSAQHF
TRBJ1-2,TRBV7-9,NA,TRBD1,TGTGCCAGCAGCCTTCAGACAGGGGCTAACTATGGCTACACCTTC,CASSLQTGANYGYTF